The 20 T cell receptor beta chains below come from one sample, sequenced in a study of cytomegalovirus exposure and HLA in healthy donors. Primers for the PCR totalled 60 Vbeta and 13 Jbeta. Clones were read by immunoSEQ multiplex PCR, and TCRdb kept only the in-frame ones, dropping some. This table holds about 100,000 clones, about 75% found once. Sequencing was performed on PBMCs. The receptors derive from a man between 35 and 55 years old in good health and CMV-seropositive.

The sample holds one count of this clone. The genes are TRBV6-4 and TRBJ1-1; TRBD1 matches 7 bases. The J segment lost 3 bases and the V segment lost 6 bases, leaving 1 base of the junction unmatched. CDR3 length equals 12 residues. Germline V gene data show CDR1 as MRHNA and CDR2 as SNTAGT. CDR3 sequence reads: CASRGQDTEAFF. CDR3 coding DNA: TGTGCCAGCAGAGGACAGGACACTGAAGCTTTCTTT.

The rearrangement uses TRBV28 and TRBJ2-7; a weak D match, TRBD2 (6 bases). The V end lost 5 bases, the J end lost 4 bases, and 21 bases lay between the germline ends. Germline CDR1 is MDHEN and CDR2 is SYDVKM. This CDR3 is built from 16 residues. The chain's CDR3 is CASSPLGLSGVYEQYF. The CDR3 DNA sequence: TGTGCCAGCAGTCCCTTAGGATTGTCGGGAGTATACGAGCAGTACTTC.

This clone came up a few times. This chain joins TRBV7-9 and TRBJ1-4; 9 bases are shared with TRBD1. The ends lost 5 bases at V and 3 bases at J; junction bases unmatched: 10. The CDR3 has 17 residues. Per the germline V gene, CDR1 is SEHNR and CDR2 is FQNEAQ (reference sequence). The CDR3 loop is CASSHHPTGGANEKLFF. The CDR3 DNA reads TGTGCCAGCAGCCATCACCCGACAGGGGGTGCTAATGAAAAACTGTTTTTT. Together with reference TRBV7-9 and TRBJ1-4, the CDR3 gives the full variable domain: DTGVSQNPRHKITKRGQNVTFRCDPISEHNRLYWYRQTLGQGPEFLTYFQNEAQLEKSRLLSDRFSAERPKGSFSTLEIQRTEQGDSAMYLCASSHHPTGGANEKLFFGSGTQLSVL.

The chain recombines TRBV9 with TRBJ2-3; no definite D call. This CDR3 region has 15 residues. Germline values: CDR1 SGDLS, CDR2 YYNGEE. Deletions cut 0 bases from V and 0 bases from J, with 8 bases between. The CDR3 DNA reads TGTGCCAGCAGCGTAGAGTTAGAAAGCACAGATACGCAGTATTTT. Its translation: CASSVELESTDTQYF.

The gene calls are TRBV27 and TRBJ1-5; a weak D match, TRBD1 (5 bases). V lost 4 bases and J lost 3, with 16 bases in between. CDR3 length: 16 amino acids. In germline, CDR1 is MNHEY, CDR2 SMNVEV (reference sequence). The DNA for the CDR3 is TGTGCCAGCAGTTCCTCGACCAGGGTGAACAATCAGCCCCAGCATTTT. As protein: CASSSSTRVNNQPQHF.

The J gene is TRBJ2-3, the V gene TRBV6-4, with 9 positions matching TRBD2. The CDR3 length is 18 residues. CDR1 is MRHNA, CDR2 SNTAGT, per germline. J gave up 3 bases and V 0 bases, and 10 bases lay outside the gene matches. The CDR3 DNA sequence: TGTGCCAGCAGTGACTCGAGGGTAGCGGGAGTGTTTACAGATACGCAGTATTTT. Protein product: CASSDSRVAGVFTDTQYF.

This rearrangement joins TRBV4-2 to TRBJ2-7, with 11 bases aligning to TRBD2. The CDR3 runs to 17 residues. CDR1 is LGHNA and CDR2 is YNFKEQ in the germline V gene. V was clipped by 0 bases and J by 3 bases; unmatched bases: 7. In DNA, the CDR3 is TGTGCCAGCAGCCAAGAGTTAGCGGGGGGGGCTGGCTACGAGCAGTACTTC. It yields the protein CASSQELAGGAGYEQYF.

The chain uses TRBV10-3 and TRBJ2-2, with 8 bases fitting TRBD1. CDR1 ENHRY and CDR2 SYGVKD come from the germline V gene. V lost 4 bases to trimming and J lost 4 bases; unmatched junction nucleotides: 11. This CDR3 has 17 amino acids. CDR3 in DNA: TGTGCCATCAGTGCAACAGGGGGTCCCTCGGGCACCGGGGAGCTGTTTTTT. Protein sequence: CAISATGGPSGTGELFF.

For the CDR3, the DNA is TGTGCCAGCAGCTTAGGAGGTGAGCAGTTCTTC. This translates into CASSLGGEQFF. The J gene is TRBJ2-1, the V gene TRBV11-3, with D unresolved. The V gene lost 1 base and the J gene lost 9 bases, with 4 bases spanning the gap. CDR3 length: 11 residues. The germline CDR1 and CDR2 sequences are SGHNT and YENEEA.

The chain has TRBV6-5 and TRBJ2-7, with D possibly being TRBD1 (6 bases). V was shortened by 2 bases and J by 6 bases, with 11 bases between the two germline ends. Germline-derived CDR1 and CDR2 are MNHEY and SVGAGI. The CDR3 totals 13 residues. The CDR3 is CASSYTQGAEQYF. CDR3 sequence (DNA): TGTGCCAGCAGTTACACACAGGGCGCCGAGCAGTACTTC.

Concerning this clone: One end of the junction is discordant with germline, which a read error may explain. CDR3 nucleotides: TGTGCCCGCAGCTTTAGCGTTTCCTACAATGAGCAGTTCTTC. Translation gives CARSFSVSYNEQFF. This chain uses TRBV7-9 with TRBJ2-1; D is possibly TRBD2 (5 bases). Germline values: CDR1 SEHNR, CDR2 FQNEAQ (reference sequence). The CDR3 extends over 14 amino acids.

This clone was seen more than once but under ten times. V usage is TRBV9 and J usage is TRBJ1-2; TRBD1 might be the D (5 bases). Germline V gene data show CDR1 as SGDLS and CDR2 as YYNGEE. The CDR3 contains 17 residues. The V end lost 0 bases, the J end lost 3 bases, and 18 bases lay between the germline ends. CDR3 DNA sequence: TGTGCCAGCAGCGTAGGACTGGGGCCTACGGTTGACTATGGCTACACCTTC. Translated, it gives CASSVGLGPTVDYGYTF.

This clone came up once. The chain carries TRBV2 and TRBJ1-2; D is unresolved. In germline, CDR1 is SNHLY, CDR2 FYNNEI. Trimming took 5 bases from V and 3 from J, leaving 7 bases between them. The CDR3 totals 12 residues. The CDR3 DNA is TGTGCCAGCAGTACGAGGGACTATGGCTACACCTTC. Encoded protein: CASSTRDYGYTF. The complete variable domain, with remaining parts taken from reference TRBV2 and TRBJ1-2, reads EPEVTQTPSHQVTQMGQEVILRCVPISNHLYFYWYRQILGQKVEFLVSFYNNEISEKSEIFDDQFSVERPDGSNFTLKIRSTKLEDSAMYFCASSTRDYGYTFGSGTRLTVV.

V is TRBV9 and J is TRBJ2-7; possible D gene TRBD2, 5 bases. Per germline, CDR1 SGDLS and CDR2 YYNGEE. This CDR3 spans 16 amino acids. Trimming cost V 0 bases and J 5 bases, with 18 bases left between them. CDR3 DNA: TGTGCCAGCAGCGTAGGTGCCGGGCTGGACGGGGACGAGCAGTACTTC. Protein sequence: CASSVGAGLDGDEQYF. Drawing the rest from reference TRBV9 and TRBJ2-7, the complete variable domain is DSGVTQTPKHLITATGQRVTLRCSPRSGDLSVYWYQQSLDQGLQFLIQYYNGEERAKGNILERFSAQQFPDLHSELNLSSLELGDSALYFCASSVGAGLDGDEQYFGPGTRLTVT.

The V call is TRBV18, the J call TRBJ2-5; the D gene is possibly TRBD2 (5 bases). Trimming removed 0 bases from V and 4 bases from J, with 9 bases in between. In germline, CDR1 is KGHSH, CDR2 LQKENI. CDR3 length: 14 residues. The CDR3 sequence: CASSPPAGGETQYF. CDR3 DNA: TGTGCCAGCTCACCACCGGCGGGTGGAGAGACCCAGTACTTC.

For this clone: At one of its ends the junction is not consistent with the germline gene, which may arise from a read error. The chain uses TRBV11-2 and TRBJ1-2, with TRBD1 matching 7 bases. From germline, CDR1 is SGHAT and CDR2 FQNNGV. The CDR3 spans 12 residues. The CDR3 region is CASSSEGDSLSF. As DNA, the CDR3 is TGTGCCAGCAGCTCAGAAGGGGACAGCCTCTCCTTC.

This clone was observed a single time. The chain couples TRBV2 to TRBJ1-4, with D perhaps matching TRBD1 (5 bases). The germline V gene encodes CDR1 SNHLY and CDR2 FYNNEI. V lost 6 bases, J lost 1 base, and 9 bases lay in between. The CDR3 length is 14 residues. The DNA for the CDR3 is TGTGCCAGCAGGATAGACAGAACTAATGAAAAACTGTTTTTT. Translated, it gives CASRIDRTNEKLFF. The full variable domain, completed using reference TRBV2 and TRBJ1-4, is EPEVTQTPSHQVTQMGQEVILRCVPISNHLYFYWYRQILGQKVEFLVSFYNNEISEKSEIFDDQFSVERPDGSNFTLKIRSTKLEDSAMYFCASRIDRTNEKLFFGSGTQLSVL.

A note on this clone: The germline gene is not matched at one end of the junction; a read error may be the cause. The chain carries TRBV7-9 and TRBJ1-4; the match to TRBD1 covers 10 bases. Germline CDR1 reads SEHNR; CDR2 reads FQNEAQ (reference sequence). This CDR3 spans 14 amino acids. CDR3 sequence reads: CSSSSDRGEEKLFF. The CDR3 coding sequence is TGTTCCAGCAGCTCGGACAGGGGGGAGGAAAAACTGTTTTTT. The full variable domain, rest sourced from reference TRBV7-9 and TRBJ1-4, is DTGVSQNPRHKITKRGQNVTFRCDPISEHNRLYWYRQTLGQGPEFLTYFQNEAQLEKSRLLSDRFSAERPKGSFSTLEIQRTEQGDSAMYLCSSSSDRGEEKLFFGSGTQLSVL.

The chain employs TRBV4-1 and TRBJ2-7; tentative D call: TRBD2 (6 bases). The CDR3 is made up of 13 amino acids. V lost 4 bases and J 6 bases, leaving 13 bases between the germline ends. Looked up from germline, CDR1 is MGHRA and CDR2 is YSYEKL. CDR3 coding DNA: TGCGCCAGCAGCCGGGGGGTTTCCGCCGAGCAGTACTTC. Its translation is CASSRGVSAEQYF.

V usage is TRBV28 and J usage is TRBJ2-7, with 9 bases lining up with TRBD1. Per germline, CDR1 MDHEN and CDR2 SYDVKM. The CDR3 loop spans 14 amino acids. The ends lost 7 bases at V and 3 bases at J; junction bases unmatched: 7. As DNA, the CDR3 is TGTGCCAGCACCACCGGGACAGGGCTCTACGAGCAGTACTTC. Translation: CASTTGTGLYEQYF.